This T cell receptor beta chain emerged from a study of blood T cell repertoires in COVID-19. The overall study: Acute and convalescent COVID-19 samples came from the United States, Italy and Spain.

The CDR3 is 13 residues long. Trimming pared 7 bases from V and 9 bases from J, leaving 19 bases between. The germline gives CDR1 LNHDA, CDR2 SQIVND (reference sequence). In the study's own analysis: Estimates of nucleated cell counts were drawn from the amplification of reference gene primers. Assay used: immunoSEQ multiplex PCR; TCRdb lists only in-frame clones, some missing. V and J calls and clone size are given by that table; D and trimming were obtained from the DNA. The table records approximately 130,000 clones, over 60% of them present only once. The chain employs TRBV19 and TRBJ2-7; D perhaps matches TRBD1 (5 bases). The TCR sequence derives from a human donor in a cohort sampled during active COVID-19. The sample was peripheral blood. The CDR3 DNA is TGTGCCAGTACAATGGGGCCCCGGTATGTGCAGTACTTC. Its translation: CASTMGPRYVQYF. Complete variable domain (other parts from reference TRBV19 and TRBJ2-7): DGGITQSPKYLFRKEGQNVTLSCEQNLNHDAMYWYRQDPGQGLRLIYYSQIVNDFQKGDIAEGYSVSREKKESFPLTVTSAQKNPTAFYLCASTMGPRYVQYFGPGTRLTVT.